This record looks at one T cell receptor (beta chain) sequence and its context. Trimming left V 5 bases short and J 2 bases short, with 8 bases between. Per the germline V gene, CDR1 is SEHNR and CDR2 is FQNEAQ (reference sequence). CDR3 length equals 13 residues. A library of TCRbeta sequences, prepared with unique molecular identifiers, was generated. TCRdb ran MiXCR on the PCR reads and lists one entry per CDR3 protein. The table records around 250,000 distinct CDR3 sequences, about a tenth of them present only once. The record originates from a study of T-cell reconstitution after alpha-beta-depleted transplantation in children.

Sequenced material: PBMCs from the stem cell graft donor, taken from the stem cell graft. This TCR derives from a human donor who donated a stem cell graft to a child with SCID. The chain employs TRBV7-9 and TRBJ2-3, with D uncertain. The CDR3 loop reads CASSGVATDTQYF. In nucleotides, the CDR3 is TGTGCCAGCAGCGGGGTCGCCACAGATACGCAGTATTTT.